The 9 T cell receptor beta chains given below trace back to one sample, sequenced in a study of neoadjuvant nivolumab and ipilimumab in lung cancer. Method: immunoSEQ multiplex PCR; TCRdb's copy keeps in-frame clones and lacks some. The sample contains 19,000 or so clones, under 85% of which appear only once. Sequencing was performed on tumor tissue, taken after neoadjuvant nivolumab, alone or with ipilimumab, at or shortly before surgery. The source of these receptors is an adult with non-small cell lung cancer.

This sequence joins TRBV18 and TRBJ1-1; D gene ambiguous. V lost 0 bases, J lost 4 bases, and 12 bases lay in between. CDR1 KGHSH and CDR2 LQKENI come from the germline V gene. The CDR3 is made up of 15 amino acids. The chain's CDR3 is CASSPPGIGGTEAFF. The CDR3 DNA reads TGTGCCAGCTCACCACCCGGGATCGGCGGCACTGAAGCTTTCTTT. Combining the CDR3 with reference TRBV18 and TRBJ1-1 gives the whole variable domain NAGVMQNPRHLVRRRGQEARLRCSPMKGHSHVYWYRQLPEEGLKFMVYLQKENIIDESGMPKERFSAEFPKEGPSILRIQQVVRGDSAAYFCASSPPGIGGTEAFFGQGTRLTVV.

The chain joins TRBV6-6 to TRBJ1-5; D is ambiguous. Trimming removed 9 bases at V and 0 bases at J, with 6 bases between. The germline gives CDR1 MNHNY, CDR2 SVGAGI (reference sequence). This CDR3 has 12 amino acids. CDR3: CASKDSNQPQHF. CDR3 DNA: TGTGCCAGTAAAGATAGCAATCAGCCCCAGCATTTT.

This chain connects TRBV25-1 to TRBJ1-1, with D tentatively TRBD1 (6 bases). This CDR3 is built from 16 residues. Trimming cost V 1 base and J 2 bases, with 14 bases left between them. The germline V gene encodes CDR1 MGHDK and CDR2 SYGVNS. Written as DNA, the CDR3 is TGTGCCAGCAGTGAATGGGGGCCCAGGGCTAACACTGAAGCTTTCTTT. Its protein is CASSEWGPRANTEAFF.

V gene TRBV18 combines with J gene TRBJ1-2; TRBD1 matches at 8 bases. The CDR3 length is 13 residues. Unmatched junction bases numbered 4, after V lost 6 bases and J lost 4 bases. CDR1 and CDR2 from the germline V gene are KGHSH and LQKENI. In DNA form, the CDR3 reads TGTGCCAGCTCGGTGGACAGGGTCTATGGCTACACCTTC. Protein sequence: CASSVDRVYGYTF.

The chain is built from TRBV10-2 and TRBJ1-1, with a weak D call TRBD1 (5 bases). Germline V gene lookup returns CDR1 WSHSY and CDR2 SAAADI. This CDR3 has 12 residues. Trimming cost V 6 bases and J 5 bases, with 10 bases left between them. The CDR3 here is CASRRKGTEAFF. As DNA, the CDR3 is TGCGCCAGCAGAAGAAAGGGGACTGAAGCTTTCTTT.

Comments on this clone: An end of the junction does not agree with germline; a read error may underlie this. The chain combines TRBV7-7 with TRBJ2-2, with D perhaps matching TRBD1 (6 bases). This CDR3 region has 14 residues. Germline CDR1 SSHAT, CDR2 FNYEAQ (reference sequence). The CDR3 loop is CASSPDRNTGELFF. In DNA form, the CDR3 reads TGTGCTAGCAGCCCGGACAGGAACACCGGGGAGCTGTTTTTT. The variable domain in full, with the rest retrieved from reference TRBV7-7 and TRBJ2-2, is GAGVSQSPRYKVTKRGQDVTLRCDPISSHATLYWYQQALGQGPEFLTYFNYEAQPDKSGLPSDRFSAERPEGSISTLTIQRTEQRDSAMYRCASSPDRNTGELFFGEGSRLTVL.

The chain is built from TRBV5-4 and TRBJ2-1; 7 positions agree with TRBD2. V dropped 0 bases and J dropped 0; count of bases not matched to a gene: 6. There are 17 residues in the CDR3. Germline V gene data show CDR1 as SGHNT and CDR2 as YYREEE (reference sequence). CDR3 nucleotide sequence: TGTGCCAGCAGCTTGGCCCTCGGGGGGAGCTCCTACAATGAGCAGTTCTTC. It encodes CASSLALGGSSYNEQFF.

The V gene is TRBV6-6, the J gene TRBJ2-1; 7 bases agree with TRBD1. CDR1 is MNHNY, CDR2 SVGAGI, per germline (reference sequence). The V segment lost 5 bases and the J segment 3 bases; nucleotides outside the gene matches: 1. This CDR3 is 13 amino acids long. CDR3 loop: CASSTGDYNEQFF. In DNA, the CDR3 is TGTGCCAGCAGTACAGGGGACTACAATGAGCAGTTCTTC.

This chain links TRBV11-2 with TRBJ1-1; D is unresolved. Deletions cut 5 bases from V and 2 bases from J, with 9 bases between. The CDR3 has 13 residues. Germline CDR1 and CDR2: SGHAT and FQNNGV. The CDR3 DNA reads as TGTGCCAGCAGCGCAGATGCAAACACTGAAGCTTTCTTT. Protein product: CASSADANTEAFF.